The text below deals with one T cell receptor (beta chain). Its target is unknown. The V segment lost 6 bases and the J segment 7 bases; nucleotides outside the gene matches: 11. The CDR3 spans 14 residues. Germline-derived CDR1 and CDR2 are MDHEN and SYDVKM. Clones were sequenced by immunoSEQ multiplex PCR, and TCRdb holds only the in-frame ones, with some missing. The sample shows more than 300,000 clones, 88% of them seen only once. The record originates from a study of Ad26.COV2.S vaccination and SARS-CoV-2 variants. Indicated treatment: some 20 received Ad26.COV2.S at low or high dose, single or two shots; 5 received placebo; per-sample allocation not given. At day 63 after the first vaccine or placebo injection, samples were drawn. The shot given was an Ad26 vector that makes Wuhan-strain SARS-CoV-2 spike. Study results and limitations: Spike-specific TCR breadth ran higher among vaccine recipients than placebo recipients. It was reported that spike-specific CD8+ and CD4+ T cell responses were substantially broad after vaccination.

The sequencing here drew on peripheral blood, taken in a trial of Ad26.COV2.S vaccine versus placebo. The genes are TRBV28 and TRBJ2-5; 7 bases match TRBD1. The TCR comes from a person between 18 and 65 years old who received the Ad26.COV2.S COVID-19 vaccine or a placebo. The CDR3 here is CASSPDRDLATQYF. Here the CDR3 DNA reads TGTGCCAGCAGCCCAGACAGGGATTTGGCGACCCAGTACTTC.